Shown below are 7 T cell receptor beta chains from a single sample sequenced in a study of cytomegalovirus exposure and HLA in healthy donors. It was with 60 Vbeta and 13 Jbeta primers that the PCR ran. The protocol was immunoSEQ multiplex PCR, while the TCRdb copy is restricted to in-frame clones and leaves out a portion. The sample includes 150,000 to 200,000 clones, around 85% of them seen just once. Sequenced material: PBMCs. These receptors originate from a boy aged 2 to 10 in good health and CMV-seronegative.

The chain links TRBV6-4 to TRBJ1-2; the D is unclear. Germline assignment: CDR1 MRHNA and CDR2 SNTAGT. The CDR3 consists of 13 residues. V lost 3 bases and J lost 8, with 13 bases in between. CDR3 loop: CASSEGSGGGYTF. The CDR3 DNA reads TGTGCCAGCAGTGAAGGGTCTGGAGGAGGCTACACCTTC.

Of note for this clone: Germline and junction disagree at one end, which may indicate a read error. The chain uses TRBV7-9 and TRBJ2-3; D is perhaps TRBD2 (6 bases). This CDR3 is 14 amino acids long. Germline-derived CDR1 and CDR2 are SEHNR and FQNEAQ (reference sequence). The CDR3 spells CSSSVGTHTDTQYF. Here the CDR3 DNA reads TGTTCCAGCAGCGTAGGGACTCACACAGATACGCAGTATTTT. Filled out from reference TRBV7-9 and TRBJ2-3, the complete variable domain reads DTGVSQNPRHKITKRGQNVTFRCDPISEHNRLYWYRQTLGQGPEFLTYFQNEAQLEKSRLLSDRFSAERPKGSFSTLEIQRTEQGDSAMYLCSSSVGTHTDTQYFGPGTRLTVL.

The J gene is TRBJ1-2, the V gene TRBV7-9; TRBD1 might be the D (6 bases). Germline V CDR1 and CDR2: SEHNR, FQNEAQ (reference sequence). This CDR3 contains 16 residues. V was pared by 2 bases and J by 3 bases, with 16 bases between. The CDR3: CASSLKWRGADYGYTF. The CDR3 DNA follows: TGTGCCAGCAGCTTAAAGTGGCGGGGGGCAGACTATGGCTACACCTTC.

CDR3 loop: CASRVAGRPDYGYTF. The CDR3 DNA sequence: TGTGCCAGCAGGGTTGCGGGACGGCCCGACTATGGCTACACCTTC. The rearrangement links TRBV6-5 to TRBJ1-2, with D maybe TRBD1 (5 bases). The length of the CDR3 is 15 residues. The V end lost 6 bases, the J end lost 3 bases, and 17 bases lay between the germline ends. CDR1 is MNHEY, CDR2 SVGAGI, per germline.

J is TRBJ2-2 and V is TRBV7-9, with D tentatively TRBD1 (6 bases). Trimming removed 2 bases from V and 0 bases from J, with 10 bases in between. The CDR3 is 16 amino acids. Germline V lookup: CDR1 SEHNR, CDR2 FQNEAQ (reference sequence). Written as DNA, the CDR3 is TGTGCCAGCAGCTTAAAGGGACAAGCGAACACCGGGGAGCTGTTTTTT. Its translation is CASSLKGQANTGELFF.

The chain couples TRBV5-1 to TRBJ2-2; D not resolved. CDR3 length: 16 amino acids. Germline loops: CDR1 SGHRS, CDR2 YFSETQ. V was clipped by 2 bases and J by 0 bases, with 11 bases between them. In DNA, the CDR3 is TGCGCCAGCAGCTTCGTGACAAAGACGAACACCGGGGAGCTGTTTTTT. As protein: CASSFVTKTNTGELFF.

The CDR3 DNA follows: TGTGCCAGCAGCTACCGGACAGGGGGGACCGGGGAGCTGTTTTTT. It codes for CASSYRTGGTGELFF. The chain recombines TRBV7-2 with TRBJ2-2; 10 nucleotides line up with TRBD1. Germline CDR1 reads SGHTA; CDR2 reads FQGNSA. This CDR3 is 15 amino acids long. V was pared by 4 bases and J by 5 bases, with 4 bases of the junction left unmatched.